The clone carrying this T cell receptor beta chain was detected a few times. This record comes from a study of OX40 agonist ivuxolimab in advanced cancers. About the research overall: Treatment of patients was with ivuxolimab, an agonistic anti-OX40 (CD134) antibody.

TCRdb keeps only in-frame clones here, not all; method: immunoSEQ multiplex PCR. This sample has 50,000 to 75,000 clones, with 70% to 90% found just once. Per germline, CDR1 SGHNT and CDR2 YYREEE (reference sequence). The CDR3 consists of 15 residues. With 6 bases clipped from V and 2 bases from J, the junction kept 8 bases outside the gene matches. The chain carries TRBV5-4 and TRBJ2-3; TRBD2 matches at 8 bases. This clonotype was obtained from an adult with an advanced solid tumor such as melanoma, head and neck, liver or kidney cancer. This material consisted of CD4+ or CD8+ T cells sorted from blood, taken in a trial of the OX40 agonist ivuxolimab. The CDR3 sequence is CASTDRGGNTDTQYF. Here the CDR3 DNA reads TGTGCCAGCACGGACCGGGGGGGAAACACAGATACGCAGTATTTT.